Below are 10 T cell receptor beta chains sequenced from a single sample in a study of T cells after yellow fever vaccination. One entry per CDR3 protein results from TCRdb running MiXCR on the 5' RACE reads. The sample consists of 200,000 to 300,000 distinct CDR3 sequences, about 3.7% of them appearing once. Specimen: PBMCs, collected 15 days after the yellow fever booster vaccination. The receptors stem from a man aged 18 to 30 who received the YFV17D yellow fever vaccine.

This clonotype was recorded many times. The rearrangement uses TRBV12-3 or TRBV12-4 and TRBJ1-5, with D perhaps matching TRBD1 (5 bases). The CDR3 consists of 15 residues. Trimming pared 6 bases from V and 7 bases from J, leaving 19 bases between. For the CDR3, the DNA is TGTGCCAGCAGCCCGGGACCCCCTGGGGTCCAGCCCCAGCATTTT. Translated: CASSPGPPGVQPQHF.

In its sample, this clonotype was seen many times. The chain carries TRBV7-9 and TRBJ2-7; D unclear. The germline gives CDR1 SEHNR, CDR2 FQNEAQ (reference sequence). With 1 base removed from V and 5 bases from J, the gap between germline ends came to 15 bases. The CDR3 is 15 amino acids. In nucleotides, the CDR3 is TGTGCCAGCAGCTTAGTCATACTCGGATACCACGAGCAGTACTTC. This translates into CASSLVILGYHEQYF. Full variable domain (rest looked up from reference TRBV7-9 and TRBJ2-7): DTGVSQNPRHKITKRGQNVTFRCDPISEHNRLYWYRQTLGQGPEFLTYFQNEAQLEKSRLLSDRFSAERPKGSFSTLEIQRTEQGDSAMYLCASSLVILGYHEQYFGPGTRLTVT.

This clonotype has ten or more counts. This sequence joins TRBV5-4 and TRBJ2-1; either TRBD1 or TRBD2 may fit D (6 bases each). There are 17 residues in the CDR3. The V gene's germline CDR1 is SGHNT and CDR2 YYREEE (reference sequence). Deletions cut 3 bases from V and 7 bases from J, with 23 bases between. The CDR3 DNA follows: TGTGCCAGCAGCTCGAAAGGAAGGGGGGCCCGGGAGAATGAGCAGTTCTTC. Amino acids: CASSSKGRGARENEQFF.

This clonotype showed up just once. The CDR3 DNA sequence: TGCAGCGTAATGGGACAGGGAGGCGAGCAGTACTTC. It is translated as CSVMGQGGEQYF. The chain couples TRBV29-1 to TRBJ2-7, with 9 bases fitting TRBD1. This CDR3 is 12 amino acids long. Germline CDR1 SQVTM, CDR2 ANQGSEA. The V segment lost 6 bases and the J segment 6 bases; nucleotides outside the gene matches: 6.

This clonotype appeared many times. The chain carries TRBV7-9 and TRBJ1-1, with D tentatively TRBD1 (6 bases). Trimming shortened V by 5 bases and J by 4 bases, and 14 bases separated the two germline ends. The CDR3 sequence is 14 residues long. Looked up from germline, CDR1 is SEHNR and CDR2 is FQNEAQ (reference sequence). CDR3: CASSPVGGLTEAFF. The CDR3 nucleotides read TGTGCCAGCAGCCCGGTGGGGGGCCTCACTGAAGCTTTCTTT.

This clonotype was seen ten or more times. J is TRBJ1-6 and V is TRBV6-2 or TRBV6-3; D remains ambiguous. The germline gives CDR1 MNHEY, CDR2 SVGEGT. The CDR3 covers 16 residues. V was shortened by 0 bases and J by 8 bases, with 14 bases between the two germline ends. The CDR3 sequence: CASSYSSAAWDSPLHF. The CDR3 bases are TGTGCCAGCAGTTACTCGAGTGCGGCCTGGGATTCACCCCTCCACTTT.

This clonotype was found many times. The chain employs TRBV29-1 and TRBJ2-2; unclear D gene. Deletions cut 6 bases from V and 1 base from J, with 9 bases between. Germline V gene lookup returns CDR1 SQVTM and CDR2 ANQGSEA. The CDR3 totals 13 residues. The CDR3 reads CSVRLENTGELFF. The CDR3 nucleotides read TGCAGCGTCCGCCTAGAGAACACCGGGGAGCTGTTTTTT.

With respect to this clonotype: A read error may explain this, as a much larger clone is one base away. The chain uses TRBV18 and TRBJ1-5, with no clear D. There are 13 residues in the CDR3. Per the germline V gene, CDR1 is KGHSH and CDR2 is LQKENI. The CDR3 loop reads CASSPNRNQPEHF. Here the CDR3 DNA reads TGTGCCAGCTCACCGAACAGAAATCAGCCCGAGCATTTT.

Ten or more counts support this clonotype. The chain employs TRBV5-6 and TRBJ2-5; D is ambiguous. There are 15 residues in the CDR3. V was trimmed by 1 base and J by 1 base, leaving 11 bases between them. Germline V CDR1 and CDR2: SGHDT, YYEEEE. The CDR3 DNA reads as TGTGCCAGCAGCTTGTCCCCCTTACGCCAAGAGACCCAGTACTTC. Its translation: CASSLSPLRQETQYF.

This clonotype has ten or more counts. The chain is built from TRBV24-1 and TRBJ2-3; the D is unclear. V gave up 3 bases and J gave up 0 bases, with 3 bases separating them. Germline V CDR1 and CDR2: KGHDR, SFDVKD. This CDR3 region has 13 residues. CDR3: CATSDGSTDTQYF. Here the CDR3 DNA reads TGTGCCACCAGTGATGGGAGCACAGATACGCAGTATTTT.